This note documents a single T cell receptor (beta chain) sequence. The antigen is not known. Germline-derived CDR1 and CDR2 are LGHDT and YNNKEL (reference sequence). The CDR3 has 19 residues. This sample is part of a study of monozygotic twins with inflammatory bowel disease. Study outcomes and limitations: What may have added variability to patient repertoires is that immunosuppressive treatments differed. Healthy co-twins exceeded IBD patients in TCRbeta diversity as measured by inverse Simpson.

TCRalpha and TCRbeta cDNA was put through two nested PCRs of roughly 16 and 10 cycles. TCRdb reworked the 5' RACE reads into one entry per CDR3 protein, no DNA. This sample carries 300,000 to 450,000 distinct CDR3 sequences, with 2.5% to 3% going to the ten biggest clones. The source material was blood. This clonotype was sampled from a human donor with ulcerative colitis or Crohn's disease, or a healthy co-twin of an affected twin (not recorded which). The genes are TRBV3-1 and TRBJ2-7; TCRdb picks TRBD2, but there is no DNA to check that call. The CDR3 sequence is CASSQRSQGLAAYSYEQYF.